Following are 8 T cell receptor beta chains from one sample sequenced in a study of blood T cell repertoires in COVID-19. The table came from immunoSEQ multiplex PCR; TCRdb's copy has only in-frame clones and leaves some out. The sample carries about 270,000 clones, roughly 83% recorded once. The specimen was peripheral blood. Receptor source: a woman aged 80 or over with COVID-19, enrolled during active disease.

About this clone: This CDR3 is also generated by other DNA sequences in the sample. V usage is TRBV3-1 (or the pseudogene TRBV3-2) and J usage is TRBJ1-1, with D maybe TRBD1 (6 bases). V was clipped by 1 base and J by 3 bases, with 9 bases between them. Per the germline V gene, CDR1 is LGHDT and CDR2 is YNNKEL (reference sequence). The CDR3 has 14 amino acids. The CDR3 loop reads CASSQGGRDTEAFF. The CDR3, as DNA: TGTGCCAGCAGCCAAGGGGGGCGGGACACTGAAGCTTTCTTT.

This clone came up once. V is TRBV18 and J is TRBJ2-5; unclear D gene. V was trimmed by 3 bases and J by 3 bases, leaving 8 bases between them. The CDR3 length is 13 residues. Germline CDR1 KGHSH, CDR2 LQKENI. The CDR3 loop reads CASSPYLKETQYF. The CDR3 nucleotides are TGTGCCAGCTCACCTTACTTAAAAGAGACCCAGTACTTC.

This clone was seen more than once but under ten times. The chain joins TRBV11-1 to TRBJ2-2; a possible D gene is TRBD2 (5 bases). The V end was cut by 8 bases, the J end by 0 bases, with 10 bases between. CDR3 size: 14 residues. Germline V lookup: CDR1 SGHAT, CDR2 FQDESV (reference sequence). The CDR3 spells CASRGFANTGELFF. The CDR3 DNA sequence: TGTGCCAGCCGCGGGTTCGCGAACACCGGGGAGCTGTTTTTT.

A note on this clone: Other DNA sequences from this sample encode an identical CDR3 as well. The CDR3 region is CASSRGTTDTQYF. For the CDR3, the DNA is TGTGCCAGCAGTCGGGGGACCACAGATACGCAGTATTTT. The rearrangement links TRBV6-5 to TRBJ2-3; a weak D match, TRBD2 (6 bases). Looked up from germline, CDR1 is MNHEY and CDR2 is SVGAGI. The CDR3 sequence is 13 residues long. V was cut by 5 bases and J by 2 bases, with 8 bases left in between.

The chain uses TRBV10-2 and TRBJ1-1, with D tentatively TRBD1 (6 bases). Germline V gene sequence: CDR1 WSHSY, CDR2 SAAADI. V lost 0 bases, J lost 0 bases, and 17 bases lay in between. This CDR3 is built from 18 residues. The CDR3: CASSESGSSRGLNTEAFF. For the CDR3, the DNA is TGCGCCAGCAGTGAGTCTGGCAGTTCAAGGGGGTTGAACACTGAAGCTTTCTTT.

This clone has only a few counts. The rearrangement uses TRBV18 and TRBJ1-1; 7 bases fit TRBD1. The CDR3 consists of 14 residues. Germline loops: CDR1 KGHSH, CDR2 LQKENI. After removal of 6 bases from V and 0 bases from J, the junction contained 4 bases not matched to a gene. The CDR3 loop reads CASSGTDMNTEAFF. In DNA, the CDR3 is TGTGCCAGCTCCGGGACAGATATGAACACTGAAGCTTTCTTT. Drawing the rest from reference TRBV18 and TRBJ1-1, the complete variable domain is NAGVMQNPRHLVRRRGQEARLRCSPMKGHSHVYWYRQLPEEGLKFMVYLQKENIIDESGMPKERFSAEFPKEGPSILRIQQVVRGDSAAYFCASSGTDMNTEAFFGQGTRLTVV.

This sequence joins TRBV3-1 (or the pseudogene TRBV3-2) and TRBJ2-3, with D perhaps matching TRBD2 (6 bases). Germline CDR1 reads LGHDT; CDR2 reads YNNKEL (reference sequence). The CDR3 is made up of 17 amino acids. V was trimmed by 4 bases and J by 2 bases, leaving 19 bases between them. In DNA form, the CDR3 reads TGTGCCAGCAGCCCACTTCCTGGGCGGGGTTCCACAGATACGCAGTATTTT. Amino acids: CASSPLPGRGSTDTQYF.

The rearrangement joins TRBV7-2 to TRBJ1-2; no clear D. V was shortened by 6 bases and J by 4 bases, with 6 bases between the two germline ends. CDR1 and CDR2 from the germline V gene are SGHTA and FQGNSA. The CDR3 is 11 amino acids. CDR3 DNA: TGTGCCAGCAGTTTCCTCTATGGCTACACCTTC. This codes for CASSFLYGYTF.